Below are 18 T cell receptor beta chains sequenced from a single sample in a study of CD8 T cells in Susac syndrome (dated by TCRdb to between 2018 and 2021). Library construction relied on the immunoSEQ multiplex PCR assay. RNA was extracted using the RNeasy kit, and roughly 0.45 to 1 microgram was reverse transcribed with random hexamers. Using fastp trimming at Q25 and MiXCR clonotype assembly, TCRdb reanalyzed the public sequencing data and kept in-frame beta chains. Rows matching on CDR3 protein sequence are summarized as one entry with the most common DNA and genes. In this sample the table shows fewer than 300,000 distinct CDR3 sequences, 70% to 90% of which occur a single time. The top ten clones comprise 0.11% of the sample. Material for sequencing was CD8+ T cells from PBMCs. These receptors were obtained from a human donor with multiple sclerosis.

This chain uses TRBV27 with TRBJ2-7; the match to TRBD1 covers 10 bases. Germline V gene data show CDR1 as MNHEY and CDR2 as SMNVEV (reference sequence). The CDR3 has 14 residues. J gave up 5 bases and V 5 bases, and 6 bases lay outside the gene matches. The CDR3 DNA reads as TGTGCCAGCAGTCCAAGGGACAGGGGCGACGAGCAGTACTTC. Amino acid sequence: CASSPRDRGDEQYF.

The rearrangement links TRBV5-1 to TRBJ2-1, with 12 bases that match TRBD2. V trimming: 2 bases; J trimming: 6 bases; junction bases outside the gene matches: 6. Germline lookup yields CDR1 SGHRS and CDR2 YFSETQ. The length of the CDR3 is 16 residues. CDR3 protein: CASSLTPGLAGNEQFF. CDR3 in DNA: TGCGCCAGCAGCTTAACTCCGGGACTAGCGGGCAATGAGCAGTTCTTC. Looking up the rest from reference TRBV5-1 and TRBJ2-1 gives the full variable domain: KAGVTQTPRYLIKTRGQQVTLSCSPISGHRSVSWYQQTPGQGLQFLFEYFSETQRNKGNFPGRFSGRQFSNSRSEMNVSTLELGDSALYLCASSLTPGLAGNEQFFGPGTRLTVL.

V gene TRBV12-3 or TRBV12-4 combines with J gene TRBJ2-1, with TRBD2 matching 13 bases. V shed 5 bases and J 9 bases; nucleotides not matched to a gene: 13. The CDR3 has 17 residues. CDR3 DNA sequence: TGTGCCAGCAGTCCTCGGACTAGCGGGAGTCTGGTTTTTGAGCAGTTCTTC. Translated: CASSPRTSGSLVFEQFF.

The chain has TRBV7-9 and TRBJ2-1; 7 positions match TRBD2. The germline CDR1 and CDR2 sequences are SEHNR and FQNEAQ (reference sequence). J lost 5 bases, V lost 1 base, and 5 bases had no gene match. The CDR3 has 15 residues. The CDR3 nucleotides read TGTGCCAGCAGCTTAGTGCGGGAGCGGGACAATGAGCAGTTCTTC. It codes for CASSLVRERDNEQFF.

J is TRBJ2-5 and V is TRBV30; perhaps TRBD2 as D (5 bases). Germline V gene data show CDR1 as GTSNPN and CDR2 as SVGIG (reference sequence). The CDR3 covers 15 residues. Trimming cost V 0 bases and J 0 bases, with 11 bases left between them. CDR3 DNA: TGTGCCTGGAGTGTAAGCGGCCAGAACCAAGAGACCCAGTACTTC. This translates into CAWSVSGQNQETQYF. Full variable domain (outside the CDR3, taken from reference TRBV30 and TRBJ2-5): SQTIHQWPATLVQPVGSPLSLECTVEGTSNPNLYWYRQAAGRGLQLLFYSVGIGQISSEVPQNLSASRPQDRQFILSSKKLLLSDSGFYLCAWSVSGQNQETQYFGPGTRLLVL.

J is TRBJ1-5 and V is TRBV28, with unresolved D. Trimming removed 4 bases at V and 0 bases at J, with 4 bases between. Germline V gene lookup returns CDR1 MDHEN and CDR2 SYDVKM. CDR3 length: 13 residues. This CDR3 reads CASSSLSNQPQHF. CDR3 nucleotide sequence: TGTGCCAGCAGTTCACTTAGCAATCAGCCCCAGCATTTT.

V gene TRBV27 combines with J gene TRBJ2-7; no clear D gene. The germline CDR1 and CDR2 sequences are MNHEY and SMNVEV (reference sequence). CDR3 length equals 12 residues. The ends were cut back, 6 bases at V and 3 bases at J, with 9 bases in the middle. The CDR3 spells CASSSNSYEQYF. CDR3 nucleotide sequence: TGTGCCAGCAGCTCGAACAGCTACGAGCAGTACTTC.

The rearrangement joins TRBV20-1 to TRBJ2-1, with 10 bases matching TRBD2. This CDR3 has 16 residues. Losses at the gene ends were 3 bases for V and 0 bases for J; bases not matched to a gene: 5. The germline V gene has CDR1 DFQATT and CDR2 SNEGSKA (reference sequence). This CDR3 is CSARTSGSSSYNEQFF. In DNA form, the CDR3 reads TGCAGTGCTAGGACTAGCGGGTCGAGCTCCTACAATGAGCAGTTCTTC.

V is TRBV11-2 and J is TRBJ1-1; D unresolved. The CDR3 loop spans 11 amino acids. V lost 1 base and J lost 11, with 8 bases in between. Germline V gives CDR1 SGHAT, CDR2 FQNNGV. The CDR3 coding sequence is TGTGCCAGCAGCTTAGGTAGCGGGGCTTTCTTT. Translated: CASSLGSGAFF.

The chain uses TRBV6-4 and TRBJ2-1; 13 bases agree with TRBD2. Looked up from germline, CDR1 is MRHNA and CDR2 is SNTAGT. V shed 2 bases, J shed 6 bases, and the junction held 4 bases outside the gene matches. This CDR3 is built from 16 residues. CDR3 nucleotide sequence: TGTGCCAGCAGTGACGACGGGACTAGCGGGATCAATGAGCAGTTCTTC. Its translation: CASSDDGTSGINEQFF.

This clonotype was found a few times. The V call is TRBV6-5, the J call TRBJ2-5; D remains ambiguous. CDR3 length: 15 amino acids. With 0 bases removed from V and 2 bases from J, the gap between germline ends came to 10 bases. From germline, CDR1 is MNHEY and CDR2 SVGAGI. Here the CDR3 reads CASSYSRLNQETQYF. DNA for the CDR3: TGTGCCAGCAGTTACTCGCGGCTTAATCAAGAGACCCAGTACTTC.

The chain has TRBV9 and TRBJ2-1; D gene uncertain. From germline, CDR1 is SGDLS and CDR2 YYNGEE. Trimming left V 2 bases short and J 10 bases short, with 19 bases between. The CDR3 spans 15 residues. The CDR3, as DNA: TGTGCCAGCAGCGTTTCGGGCGGCCTACCGGACGAGCAGTTCTTC. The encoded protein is CASSVSGGLPDEQFF.

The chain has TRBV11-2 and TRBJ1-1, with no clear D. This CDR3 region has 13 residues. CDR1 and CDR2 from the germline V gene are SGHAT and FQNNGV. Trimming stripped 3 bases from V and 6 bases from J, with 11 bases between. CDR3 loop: CASSFPRRSEAFF. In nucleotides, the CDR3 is TGTGCCAGCAGCTTCCCTCGGAGGTCTGAAGCTTTCTTT. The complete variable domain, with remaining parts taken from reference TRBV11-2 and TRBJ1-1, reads EAGVAQSPRYKIIEKRQSVAFWCNPISGHATLYWYQQILGQGPKLLIQFQNNGVVDDSQLPKDRFSAERLKGVDSTLKIQPAKLEDSAVYLCASSFPRRSEAFFGQGTRLTVV.

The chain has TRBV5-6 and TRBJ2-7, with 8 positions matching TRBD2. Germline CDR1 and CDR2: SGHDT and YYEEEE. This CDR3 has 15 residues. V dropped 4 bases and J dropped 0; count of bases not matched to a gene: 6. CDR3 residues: CASSPGRVSSYEQYF. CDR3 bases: TGTGCCAGCAGCCCCGGGAGGGTGAGCTCCTACGAGCAGTACTTC.

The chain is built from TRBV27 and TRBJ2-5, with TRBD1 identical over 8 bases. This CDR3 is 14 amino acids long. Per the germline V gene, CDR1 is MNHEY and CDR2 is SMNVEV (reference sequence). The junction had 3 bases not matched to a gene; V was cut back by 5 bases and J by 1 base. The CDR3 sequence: CASSITGGQETQYF. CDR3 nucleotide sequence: TGTGCCAGCAGTATTACAGGGGGCCAAGAGACCCAGTACTTC.

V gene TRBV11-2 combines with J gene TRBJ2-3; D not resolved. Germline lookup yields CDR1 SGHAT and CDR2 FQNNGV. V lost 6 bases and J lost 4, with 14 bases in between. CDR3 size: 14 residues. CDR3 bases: TGTGCCAGCAGATCTATCGCAAGTGCAGATACGCAGTATTTT. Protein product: CASRSIASADTQYF. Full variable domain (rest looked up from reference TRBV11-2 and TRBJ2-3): EAGVAQSPRYKIIEKRQSVAFWCNPISGHATLYWYQQILGQGPKLLIQFQNNGVVDDSQLPKDRFSAERLKGVDSTLKIQPAKLEDSAVYLCASRSIASADTQYFGPGTRLTVL.

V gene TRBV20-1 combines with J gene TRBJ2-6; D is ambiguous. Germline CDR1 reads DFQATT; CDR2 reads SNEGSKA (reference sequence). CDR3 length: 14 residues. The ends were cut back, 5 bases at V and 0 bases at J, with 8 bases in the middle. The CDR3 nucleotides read TGCAGTGCTGGGGTGGTCTCTGGGGCCAACGTCCTGACTTTC. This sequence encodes CSAGVVSGANVLTF.

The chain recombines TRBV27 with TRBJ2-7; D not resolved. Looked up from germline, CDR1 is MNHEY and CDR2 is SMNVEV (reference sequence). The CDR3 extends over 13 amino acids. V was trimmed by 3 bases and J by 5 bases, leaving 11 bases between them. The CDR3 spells CASSLRSYHEQYF. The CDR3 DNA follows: TGTGCCAGCAGTTTGAGAAGTTACCACGAGCAGTACTTC.